This T cell receptor (beta chain) was identified during a study of cytomegalovirus exposure and HLA in healthy donors. Study-wide results and caveats: Available immune exposure information was restricted to CMV serostatus only.

Germline CDR1 is SGHRS and CDR2 is YFSETQ. The CDR3 extends over 12 amino acids. Trimming stripped 2 bases from V and 7 bases from J, with 10 bases between. This clone was seen a few times. Antigen specificity is unknown. Primers for the PCR totalled 60 Vbeta and 13 Jbeta. Here immunoSEQ multiplex PCR was the method, and the copy in TCRdb shows in-frame clones only, minus some. The table has 80,000 to 95,000 clones, about three quarters seen once. This chain connects TRBV5-1 to TRBJ2-7, with D possibly being TRBD2 (6 bases). The source of this sequence is a woman between 50 and 59 years old in good health and CMV-seropositive. Source material: PBMCs. CDR3 coding DNA: TGCGCCAGCAGCTTTGTGGGGGGTGAGCAGTACTTC. Encoded protein: CASSFVGGEQYF.